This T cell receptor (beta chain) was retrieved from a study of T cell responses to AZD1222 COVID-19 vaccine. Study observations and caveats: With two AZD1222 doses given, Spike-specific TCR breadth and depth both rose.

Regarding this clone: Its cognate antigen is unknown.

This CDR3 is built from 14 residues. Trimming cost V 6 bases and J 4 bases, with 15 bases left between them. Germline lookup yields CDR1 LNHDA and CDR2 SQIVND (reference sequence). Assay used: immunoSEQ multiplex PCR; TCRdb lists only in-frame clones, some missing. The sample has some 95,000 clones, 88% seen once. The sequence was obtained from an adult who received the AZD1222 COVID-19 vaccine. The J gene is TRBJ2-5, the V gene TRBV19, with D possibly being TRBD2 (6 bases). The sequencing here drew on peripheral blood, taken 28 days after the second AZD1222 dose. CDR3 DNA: TGTGCCAGTAGCCTCGGGACGGGGGTAGAGACCCAGTACTTC. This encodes CASSLGTGVETQYF. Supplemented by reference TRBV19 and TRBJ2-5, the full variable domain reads DGGITQSPKYLFRKEGQNVTLSCEQNLNHDAMYWYRQDPGQGLRLIYYSQIVNDFQKGDIAEGYSVSREKKESFPLTVTSAQKNPTAFYLCASSLGTGVETQYFGPGTRLLVL.